The present entry profiles one TCR beta chain with its context. The antigen is undetermined. Germline values: CDR1 MNHEY, CDR2 SMNVEV (reference sequence). The CDR3 covers 14 residues. V gave up 4 bases and J gave up 9 bases; unmatched junction bases: 11. This record comes from a study of T cell clonotyping in hematopoietic cell transplantation. Whole-study results and caveats: Pathologically expanded recipient clonotypes increased progressively from day 30 to day 180 as diversity fell.

Profiling relied on immunoSEQ multiplex PCR, and the TCRdb table lists in-frame clones only, not all of them. The profile shows under 14,000 clones, approximately 88% of them singletons. This clonotype was sampled from a male patient between 60 and 69 years old who had an allogeneic stem cell transplant from an unrelated donor, so the T cells may come from the graft donor. Some clones in this sample may be carry-over from other donors' samples. This rearrangement joins TRBV27 to TRBJ2-7; 8 bases agree with TRBD1. The sample consisted of PBMCs, taken 180 days after allogeneic stem cell transplant. The CDR3 sequence: CASSSIQGAVWQYF. The DNA of the CDR3 is TGTGCCAGCAGTTCCATTCAGGGGGCAGTTTGGCAGTACTTC.